This T cell receptor (beta chain) was observed in a study of shared clonotypes between healthy human individuals. CD45RO-negative CD8 cells positively selected for CCR7 made up the naive population, which excluded terminally differentiated effector memory CD45RA+ cells. V gave up 6 bases and J gave up 4 bases; unmatched junction bases: 7. CDR3 length equals 14 residues. CDR1 and CDR2 (germline): MGHRA, YSYEKL. Several immunoSEQ plates held equal portions of the genomic DNA taken from each subset. TCRdb's copy holds only in-frame clones and misses some; the assay was immunoSEQ multiplex PCR. The table has about 2.1 million clones, 85% to 95% seen once. Points on this clone: Its antigen is unidentified.

Points from the study as a whole: Despite large depth, sorted-subset datasets appeared incompletely sequenced. Memory subsets had estimated richness that was generally smaller than that of naive subsets. Among donors, clonotype sharing was expected to be affected by sequencing depth.

The receptor comes from a man between 18 and 29 years old in good health. Some clones in this sample may be carry-over from other donors' samples. Sequences were obtained from naive CD8+ T cells from PBMCs. V usage is TRBV4-1 and J usage is TRBJ2-3; TRBD2 matches at 7 bases. CDR3 sequence reads: CASRRDYRSDTQYF. The DNA of the CDR3 is TGCGCCAGCAGACGGGACTATCGTTCAGATACGCAGTATTTT.